The T cell receptor (beta chain) under discussion was sequenced for a study of blood T cell repertoires in COVID-19. About the study: Sources were T cells, B-cell-depleted T cells, or PBMCs; the material itself was cDNA or gDNA.

Trimming left V 6 bases short and J 3 bases short, with 17 bases between. This CDR3 is 15 amino acids long. Per germline, CDR1 MDHEN and CDR2 SYDVKM. In the authors' methods: It was from reference gene primer amplification that nucleated cell counts were estimated. The repertoire was sequenced with immunoSEQ multiplex PCR; TCRdb's copy has only in-frame clones and lacks some. D and trimming were read from the DNA, whereas the V and J calls and clone size are those reported in that table. Among hundreds of thousands of clones, approximately 82% were seen once, and the ten largest hold 4.5% to 5%. The rearrangement uses TRBV28 and TRBJ1-1, with a possible D match to TRBD1 (5 bases). The source of this sequence is an elderly woman with active or convalescent COVID-19. Sequenced: peripheral blood. The CDR3 spells CASSSPGGLDTEAFF. In nucleotides, the CDR3 is TGTGCCAGCAGCTCCCCGGGGGGGTTGGACACTGAAGCTTTCTTT.